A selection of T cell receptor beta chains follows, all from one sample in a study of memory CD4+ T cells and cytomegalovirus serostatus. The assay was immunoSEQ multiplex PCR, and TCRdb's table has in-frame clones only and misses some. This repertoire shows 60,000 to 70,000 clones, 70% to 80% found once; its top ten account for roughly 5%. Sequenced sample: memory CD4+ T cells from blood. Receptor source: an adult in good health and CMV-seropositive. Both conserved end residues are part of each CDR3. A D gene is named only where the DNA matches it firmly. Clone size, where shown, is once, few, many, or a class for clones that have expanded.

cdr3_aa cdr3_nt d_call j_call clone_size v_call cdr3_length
CASSGSGLDIQYF TGTGCCAGCAGTGGGTCAGGGTTGGACATTCAGTACTTC - TRBJ2-4 - TRBV28 13
CASSSQSSYNSPLHF TGTGCCAGCAGCTCACAGAGCTCCTATAATTCACCCCTCCACTTT - TRBJ1-6 - TRBV11-2 15
CAWSYGSGSTDTQYF TGTGCCTGGAGTTACGGTAGCGGGAGCACAGATACGCAGTATTTT TRBD2 TRBJ2-3 - TRBV30 15
CASSLTGREGYTF TGTGCCAGCAGCTTAACGGGCAGGGAAGGCTACACCTTC - TRBJ1-2 - TRBV7-3 13
CASSSRNRGSNEKLFF TGTGCCAGCAGTTCACGGAACAGGGGTTCCAATGAAAAACTGTTTTTT TRBD1 TRBJ1-4 - TRBV27 16
CASSQDLGVGYTF TGTGCCAGCAGCCAAGATTTGGGGGTCGGCTACACCTTC - TRBJ1-2 once TRBV14 13
CASSLAPAGGPGNEQFF TGCGCCAGCAGCTTGGCCCCAGCGGGGGGGCCGGGGAATGAGCAGTTCTTC TRBD2 TRBJ2-1 - TRBV5-1 17
CASSLGSGATGELFF TGCGCCAGCTCACTGGGGAGCGGAGCCACCGGGGAGCTGTTTTTT - TRBJ2-2 - TRBV5-1 15
CASSLASGGNTDTQYF TGTGCCAGCAGCTTAGCTAGCGGGGGGAACACAGATACGCAGTATTTT TRBD2 TRBJ2-3 - TRBV7-3 16
CSVGQLLTDTQYF TGCAGCGTCGGACAGCTCCTCACAGATACGCAGTATTTT - TRBJ2-3 once TRBV29-1 13
CASWQTGISNQPQHF TGTGCCAGCTGGCAGACAGGGATCAGCAATCAGCCCCAGCATTTT TRBD1 TRBJ1-5 - TRBV6-6 15
CAWSGTPYSNQPQHF TGTGCCTGGAGTGGGACACCATATAGCAATCAGCCCCAGCATTTT - TRBJ1-5 - TRBV30 15
CASSLWGGETEAFF TGTGCCAGCAGCTTGTGGGGCGGAGAAACTGAAGCTTTCTTT - TRBJ1-1 - TRBV5-5 14
CASSLSRRGELFF TGTGCCAGCAGCTTATCCCGACGCGGGGAGCTGTTTTTT - TRBJ2-2 - TRBV7-3 13
CASSLPGNTIYF TGTGCCAGCAGCCTCCCTGGAAACACCATATATTTT - TRBJ1-3 - TRBV7-9 12
CASSLNTEAFF TGTGCCAGCTCCCTAAACACTGAAGCTTTCTTT - TRBJ1-1 few TRBV7-2 11
CASSLARGEQFF TGTGCCAGCAGCTTAGCGCGGGGTGAGCAGTTCTTC - TRBJ2-1 - TRBV7-9 12
CASSQQTPETGVGETQYF TGCGCCAGCAGCCAACAAACCCCCGAGACAGGGGTCGGGGAGACCCAGTACTTC TRBD1 TRBJ2-5 - TRBV4-1 18
CASSPGTGGNEKLFF TGTGCCAGCAGCCCCGGGACAGGGGGCAATGAAAAACTGTTTTTT TRBD1 TRBJ1-4 - TRBV9 15
CASSGRDYQAYNEQFF TGTGCCAGCAGCGGAAGGGACTACCAGGCCTACAATGAGCAGTTCTTC TRBD2 TRBJ2-1 - TRBV7-9 16
CASSWDTANTEAFF TGTGCCAGCAGCTGGGACACCGCGAACACTGAAGCTTTCTTT - TRBJ1-1 few TRBV5-4 14
CASSARGAYGYTF TGTGCCAGCAGTGCCAGGGGAGCCTATGGCTACACCTTC - TRBJ1-2 once TRBV27 13
CASSPEGIDTQYF TGTGCCAGCAGTCCGGAGGGGATCGATACGCAGTATTTT - TRBJ2-3 - TRBV27 13
CASSLNFQETQYF TGTGCCAGCAGCTTAAATTTTCAAGAGACCCAGTACTTC - TRBJ2-5 - TRBV7-3 13
CASSPRTGPGDQPQHF TGTGCCAGCAGTCCCCGGACAGGGCCGGGGGATCAGCCCCAGCATTTT TRBD1 TRBJ1-5 once TRBV2 16
CATSRDQGARTEAFF TGTGCCACCAGCAGAGACCAGGGGGCGAGGACTGAAGCTTTCTTT TRBD1 TRBJ1-1 - TRBV15 15
CASRPGGVIYNEQFF TGTGCCAGCAGGCCAGGGGGAGTTATCTACAATGAGCAGTTCTTC TRBD1 TRBJ2-1 - TRBV7-2 15
CASSPPIVDTQYF TGTGCCAGCAGCCCCCCTATTGTGGATACGCAGTATTTT - TRBJ2-3 - TRBV11-2 13
CASSPRDRSNQPQHF TGTGCCAGCAGTCCGAGGGATAGGAGCAATCAGCCCCAGCATTTT - TRBJ1-5 - TRBV19 15
CASSRPRHPYEQYF TGTGCCAGCTCACGACCGAGACACCCCTACGAGCAGTACTTC - TRBJ2-7 - TRBV18 14
CASSKPGHSGNTIYF TGTGCCAGCAGCAAACCTGGACACTCTGGAAACACCATATATTTT - TRBJ1-3 - TRBV21-1 15
CASSQAISYEQYF TGCGCCAGCAGCCAGGCTATTTCCTACGAGCAGTACTTC - TRBJ2-7 - TRBV4-3 13
CAWSVQEKLFF TGTGCCTGGAGTGTACAGGAAAAACTGTTTTTT - TRBJ1-4 - TRBV30 11
CASSPSAGTSGYEQYF TGTGCCAGCAGCCCCTCCGCAGGGACTAGCGGCTACGAGCAGTACTTC TRBD2 TRBJ2-7 - TRBV4-2 16
CAISKKGGAGDTGELFF TGTGCCATCAGTAAAAAAGGGGGCGCGGGTGACACCGGGGAGCTGTTTTTT TRBD1 TRBJ2-2 - TRBV10-3 17
CASNPRGVGEQFF TGTGCCAGCAATCCGCGGGGGGTGGGTGAGCAGTTCTTC TRBD2 TRBJ2-1 - TRBV2 13
CAISDWDRGRVTEAFF TGTGCCATCAGTGACTGGGACAGGGGGCGCGTCACTGAAGCTTTCTTT TRBD1 TRBJ1-1 - TRBV10-3 16